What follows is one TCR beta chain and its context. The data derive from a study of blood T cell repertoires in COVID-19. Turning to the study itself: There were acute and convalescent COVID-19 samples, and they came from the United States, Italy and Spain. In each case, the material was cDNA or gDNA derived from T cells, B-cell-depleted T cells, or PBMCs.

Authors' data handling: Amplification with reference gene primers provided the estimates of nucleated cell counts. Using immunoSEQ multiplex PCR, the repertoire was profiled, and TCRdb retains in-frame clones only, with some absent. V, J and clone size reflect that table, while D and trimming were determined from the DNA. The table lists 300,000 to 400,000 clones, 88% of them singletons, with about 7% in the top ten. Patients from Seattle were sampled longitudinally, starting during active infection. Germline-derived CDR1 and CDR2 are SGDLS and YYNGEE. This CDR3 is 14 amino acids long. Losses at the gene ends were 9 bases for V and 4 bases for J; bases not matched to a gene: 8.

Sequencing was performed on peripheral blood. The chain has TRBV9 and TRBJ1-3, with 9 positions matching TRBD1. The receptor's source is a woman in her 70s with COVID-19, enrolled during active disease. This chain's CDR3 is CATPDRGTGNTIYF. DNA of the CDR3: TGTGCCACCCCGGACAGGGGAACAGGAAACACCATATATTTT.